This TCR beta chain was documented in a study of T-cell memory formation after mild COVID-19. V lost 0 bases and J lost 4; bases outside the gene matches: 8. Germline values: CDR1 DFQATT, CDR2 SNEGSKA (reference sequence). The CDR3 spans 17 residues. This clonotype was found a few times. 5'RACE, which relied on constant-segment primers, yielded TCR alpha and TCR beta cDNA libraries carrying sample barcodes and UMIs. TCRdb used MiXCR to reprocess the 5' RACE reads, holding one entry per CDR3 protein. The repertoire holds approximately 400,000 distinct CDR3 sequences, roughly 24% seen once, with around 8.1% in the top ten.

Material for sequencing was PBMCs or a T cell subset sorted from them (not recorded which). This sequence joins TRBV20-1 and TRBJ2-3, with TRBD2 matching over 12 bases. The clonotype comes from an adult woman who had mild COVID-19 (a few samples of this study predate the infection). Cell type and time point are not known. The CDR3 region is CSAREATSGGRSDTQYF. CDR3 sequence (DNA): TGCAGTGCTAGAGAGGCGACTAGCGGGGGTCGTTCAGATACGCAGTATTTT.